Here is one TCR beta chain with its context. The data derive from a study of blood T cell repertoires in COVID-19. Study summary: The study drew acute and convalescent COVID-19 samples from the United States, Italy and Spain.

In germline, CDR1 is LNHDA, CDR2 SQIVND (reference sequence). The CDR3 has 15 amino acids. V lost 5 bases, J lost 3 bases, and 6 bases stayed unmatched. As originally analysed: Reference gene primer amplification yielded estimated nucleated cell counts. The data were produced by immunoSEQ multiplex PCR, yet TCRdb's version contains in-frame clones alone and is incomplete. The V and J calls and clone size come from that table; D and trimming were worked out from the DNA. The sample consists of roughly 66,000 clones, approximately 80% of them appearing once. This rearrangement joins TRBV19 to TRBJ1-2; the match to TRBD1 covers 10 bases. This TCR was sampled from a man between 60 and 70 years old with acute or convalescent COVID-19. Sequencing used peripheral blood. CDR3 residues: CASSPYGQGDYGYTF. The DNA for the CDR3 is TGTGCCAGTAGTCCATACGGACAGGGGGACTATGGCTACACCTTC.